This T cell receptor (beta chain) was captured by sequencing in a study of cytomegalovirus exposure and HLA in healthy donors. Study results and limitations: Later genetic work tied a missense DCLRE1C variant to beta-chain V and J trimming. Donor immune exposure was known only as CMV serostatus. Presence/absence analysis assumed near-uniform sequencing depth across donors. Reports showed the classifier diagnosing cytomegalovirus status with high specificity and sensitivity.

To note about this clone: Its antigen is currently unknown.

In the PCR, 60 Vbeta and 13 Jbeta primers were used. Libraries were prepared by immunoSEQ multiplex PCR; TCRdb keeps only in-frame clonotypes and omits some of them. The sample yields 120,000 or so clones, around four fifths seen once. V lost 6 bases to trimming and J lost 4 bases, with 12 bases between them. The CDR3 consists of 13 residues. CDR1 MNHEY and CDR2 SVGAGI come from the germline V gene. The clonotype comes from a man aged 40-49 years in good health and CMV-seronegative. The chain is built from TRBV6-5 and TRBJ1-2; maybe TRBD1 (6 bases). Sequenced: PBMCs. The CDR3 DNA follows: TGTGCCAGCAGAGCGGGACAACTCTATGGCTACACCTTC. Its translation is CASRAGQLYGYTF.